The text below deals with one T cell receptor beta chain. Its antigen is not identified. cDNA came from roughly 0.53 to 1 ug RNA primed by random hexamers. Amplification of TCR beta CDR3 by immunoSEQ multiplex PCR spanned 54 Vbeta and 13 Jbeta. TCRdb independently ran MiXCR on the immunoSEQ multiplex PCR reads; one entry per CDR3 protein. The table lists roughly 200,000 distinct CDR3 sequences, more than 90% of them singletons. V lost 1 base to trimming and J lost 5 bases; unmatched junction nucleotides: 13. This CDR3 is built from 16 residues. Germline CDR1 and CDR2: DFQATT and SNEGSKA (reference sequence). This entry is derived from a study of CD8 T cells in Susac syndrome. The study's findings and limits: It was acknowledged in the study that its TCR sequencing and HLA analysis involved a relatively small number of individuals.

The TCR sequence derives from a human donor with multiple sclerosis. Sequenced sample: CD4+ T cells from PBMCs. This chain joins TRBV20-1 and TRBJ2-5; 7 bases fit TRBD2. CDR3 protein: CSARGWGSGGRETQYF. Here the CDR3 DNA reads TGCAGTGCTAGAGGGTGGGGCTCGGGGGGACGTGAGACCCAGTACTTC.